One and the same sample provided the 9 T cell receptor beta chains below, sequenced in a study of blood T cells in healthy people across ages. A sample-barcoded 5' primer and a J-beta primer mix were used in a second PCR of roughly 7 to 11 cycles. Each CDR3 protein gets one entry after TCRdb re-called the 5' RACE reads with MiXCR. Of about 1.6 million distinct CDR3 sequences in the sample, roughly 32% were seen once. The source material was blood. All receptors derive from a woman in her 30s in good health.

The CDR3: CASTPKADVGTDTQYF. The CDR3 DNA is TGCGCCAGCACCCCGAAAGCGGACGTTGGCACAGATACGCAGTATTTT. V usage is TRBV5-1 and J usage is TRBJ2-3; the D gene is possibly TRBD2 (5 bases). The CDR3 has 16 amino acids. CDR1 is SGHRS, CDR2 YFSETQ, per germline. Deletions cut 6 bases from V and 1 base from J, with 18 bases between.

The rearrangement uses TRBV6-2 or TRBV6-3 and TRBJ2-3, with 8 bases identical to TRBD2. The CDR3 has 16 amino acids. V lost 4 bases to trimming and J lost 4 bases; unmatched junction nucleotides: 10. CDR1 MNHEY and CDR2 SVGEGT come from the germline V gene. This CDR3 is CASSWVQPAGADTQYF. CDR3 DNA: TGTGCCAGCAGTTGGGTCCAACCAGCGGGGGCAGATACGCAGTATTTT.

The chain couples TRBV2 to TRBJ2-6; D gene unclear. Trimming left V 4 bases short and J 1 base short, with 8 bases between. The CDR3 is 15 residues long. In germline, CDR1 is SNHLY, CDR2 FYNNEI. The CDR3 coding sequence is TGTGCCAGCAGTGCTTACACTTCTGGGGCCAACGTCCTGACTTTC. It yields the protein CASSAYTSGANVLTF.

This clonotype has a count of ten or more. The CDR3 sequence: CASSQSGGTDTQYF. CDR3 nucleotides: TGTGCCAGCAGCCAGTCGGGGGGAACAGATACGCAGTATTTT. This sequence joins TRBV7-3 and TRBJ2-3, with 7 bases identical to TRBD2. CDR1 and CDR2 from the germline V gene are SGHTA and FQGTGA. V dropped 5 bases and J dropped 3; count of bases not matched to a gene: 5. CDR3 length equals 14 residues.

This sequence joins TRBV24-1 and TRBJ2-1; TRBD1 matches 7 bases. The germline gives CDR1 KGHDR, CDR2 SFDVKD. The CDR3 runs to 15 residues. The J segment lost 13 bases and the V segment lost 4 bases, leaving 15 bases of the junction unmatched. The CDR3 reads CATSDPTGRAETQFF. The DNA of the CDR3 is TGTGCCACCAGTGACCCGACAGGGCGGGCGGAGACCCAGTTCTTC.

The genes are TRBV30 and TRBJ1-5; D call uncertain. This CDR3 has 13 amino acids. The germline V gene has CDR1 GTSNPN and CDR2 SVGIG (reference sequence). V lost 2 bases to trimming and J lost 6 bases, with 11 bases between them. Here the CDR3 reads CAWSTNLFQPQHF. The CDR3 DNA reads TGTGCCTGGAGTACTAATCTTTTTCAGCCCCAGCATTTT. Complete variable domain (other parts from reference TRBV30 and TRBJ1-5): SQTIHQWPATLVQPVGSPLSLECTVEGTSNPNLYWYRQAAGRGLQLLFYSVGIGQISSEVPQNLSASRPQDRQFILSSKKLLLSDSGFYLCAWSTNLFQPQHFGDGTRLSIL.

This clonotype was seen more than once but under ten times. In DNA, the CDR3 is TGTGCCAGCAGTTTAAGACTAGCGGGAGGGTCGGGGAATGAGCAGTTCTTC. It is translated as CASSLRLAGGSGNEQFF. This rearrangement joins TRBV27 to TRBJ2-1, with 14 bases aligning to TRBD2. This CDR3 comprises 17 residues. J lost 7 bases, V lost 2 bases, and 7 bases had no gene match. CDR1 is MNHEY and CDR2 is SMNVEV in the germline V gene (reference sequence).

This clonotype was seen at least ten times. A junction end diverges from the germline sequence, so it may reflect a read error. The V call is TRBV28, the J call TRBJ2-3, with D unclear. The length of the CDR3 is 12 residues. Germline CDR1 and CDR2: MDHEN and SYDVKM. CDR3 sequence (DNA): TGTGCCAGCACTTTACCCGGAGATACGCAGTATTTT. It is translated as CASTLPGDTQYF. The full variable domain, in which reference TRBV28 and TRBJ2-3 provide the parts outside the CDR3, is DVKVTQSSRYLVKRTGEKVFLECVQDMDHENMFWYRQDPGLGLRLIYFSYDVKMKEKGDIPEGYSVSREKKERFSLILESASTNQTSMYLCASTLPGDTQYFGPGTRLTVL.

CDR3 in DNA: TGTGCCAGCAGCGTAGAAAAAGGTCCAGAGACCCAGTACTTC. Its protein product is CASSVEKGPETQYF. This chain uses TRBV9 with TRBJ2-5; no definite D call. Germline V gives CDR1 SGDLS, CDR2 YYNGEE. V lost 0 bases, J lost 4 bases, and 10 bases lay in between. This CDR3 comprises 14 residues.